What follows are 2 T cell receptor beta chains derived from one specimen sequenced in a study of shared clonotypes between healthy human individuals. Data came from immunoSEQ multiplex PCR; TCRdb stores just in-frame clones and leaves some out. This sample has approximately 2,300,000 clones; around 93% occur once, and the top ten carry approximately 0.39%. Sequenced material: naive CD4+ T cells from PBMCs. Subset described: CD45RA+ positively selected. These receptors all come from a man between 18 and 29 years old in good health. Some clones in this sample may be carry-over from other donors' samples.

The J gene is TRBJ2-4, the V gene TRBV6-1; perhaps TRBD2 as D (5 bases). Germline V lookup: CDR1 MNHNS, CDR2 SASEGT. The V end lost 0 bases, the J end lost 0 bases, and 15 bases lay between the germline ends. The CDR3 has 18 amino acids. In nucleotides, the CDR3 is TGTGCCAGCAGTGAAGCGCGGGTCGGGGTTATAGCCAAAAACATTCAGTACTTC. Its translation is CASSEARVGVIAKNIQYF.

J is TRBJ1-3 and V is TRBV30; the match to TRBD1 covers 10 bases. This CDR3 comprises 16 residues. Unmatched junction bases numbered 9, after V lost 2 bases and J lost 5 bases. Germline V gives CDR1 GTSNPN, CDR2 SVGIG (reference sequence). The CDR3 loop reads CAWSMPGQGTRNTIYF. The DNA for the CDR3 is TGTGCCTGGAGTATGCCGGGACAGGGGACGAGAAACACCATATATTTT.